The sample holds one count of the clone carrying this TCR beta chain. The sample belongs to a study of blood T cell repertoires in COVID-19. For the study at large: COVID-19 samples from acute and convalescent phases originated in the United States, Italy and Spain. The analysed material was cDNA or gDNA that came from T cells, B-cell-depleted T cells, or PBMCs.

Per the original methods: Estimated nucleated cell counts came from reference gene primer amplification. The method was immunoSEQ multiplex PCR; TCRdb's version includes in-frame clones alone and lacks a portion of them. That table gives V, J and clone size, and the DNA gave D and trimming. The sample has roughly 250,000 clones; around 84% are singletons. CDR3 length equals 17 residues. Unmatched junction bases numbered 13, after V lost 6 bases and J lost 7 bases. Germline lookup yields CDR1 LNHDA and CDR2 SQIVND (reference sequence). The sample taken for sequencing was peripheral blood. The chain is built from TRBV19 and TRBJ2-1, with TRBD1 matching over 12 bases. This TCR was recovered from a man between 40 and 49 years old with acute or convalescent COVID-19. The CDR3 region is CASSYVSWDRGRNEQFF. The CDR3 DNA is TGTGCCAGTAGCTACGTTTCTTGGGACAGGGGGCGGAATGAGCAGTTCTTC.